This record covers a single T cell receptor (beta chain). Source study methods: Reference gene primers were amplified, and this amplification served to estimate nucleated cell counts. Clones were read by immunoSEQ multiplex PCR, and TCRdb kept only the in-frame ones, dropping some. The DNA was the basis for D and trimming; V, J and clone size are from that table. The sample lists 330,000 or so clones, around 87% occurring once. This sample is part of a study of blood T cell repertoires in COVID-19. On the study more broadly: Recovered status applied to Cohort 3 donors who had two consecutive negative PCRs. It also applied to those with clearance or with symptom resolution. From the United States, Italy and Spain came samples of acute and convalescent COVID-19.

The cohort comprised adults aged about 18 to 90 years residing in around 25 US areas. The CDR3 extends over 17 amino acids. V shed 3 bases and J 3 bases; nucleotides not matched to a gene: 7. CDR1 KGHSH and CDR2 LQKENI come from the germline V gene. This clonotype originated in a man aged 40-50 years in a cohort exposed to, infected with or recovered from COVID-19 (not recorded which). Material for sequencing was PBMCs or T cells enriched from blood (not recorded which). This chain connects TRBV18 to TRBJ1-3, with 11 bases lining up with TRBD1. The DNA for the CDR3 is TGTGCCAGCTCACCCAACGGACAGGGGGCGGTTGGAAACACCATATATTTT. Translated, it gives CASSPNGQGAVGNTIYF.